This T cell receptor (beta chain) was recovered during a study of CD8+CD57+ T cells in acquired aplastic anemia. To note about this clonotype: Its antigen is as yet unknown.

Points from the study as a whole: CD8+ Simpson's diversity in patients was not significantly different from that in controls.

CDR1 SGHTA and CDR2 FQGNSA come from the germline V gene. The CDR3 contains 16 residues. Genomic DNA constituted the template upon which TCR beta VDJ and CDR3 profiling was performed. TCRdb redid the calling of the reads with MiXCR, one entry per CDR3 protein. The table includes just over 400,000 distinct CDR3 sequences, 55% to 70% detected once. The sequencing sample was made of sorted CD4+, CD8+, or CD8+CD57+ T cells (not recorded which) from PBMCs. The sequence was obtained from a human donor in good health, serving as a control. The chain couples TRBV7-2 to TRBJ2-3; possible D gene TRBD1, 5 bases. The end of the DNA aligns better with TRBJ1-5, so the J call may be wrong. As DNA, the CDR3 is TGTGCCAGCAGACGCGGGGCTAGCGCGGGAGCAGATACGCAGCATTTT. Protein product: CASRRGASAGADTQHF.